This T cell receptor (beta chain) was observed in a study of blood T cell repertoires in COVID-19. Turning to the study itself: PBMCs, B-cell-depleted T cells, or T cells were the source of the cDNA or gDNA that made up the material.

This CDR3 has 13 residues. Per the germline V gene, CDR1 is MDHEN and CDR2 is SYDVKM. V lost 2 bases to trimming and J lost 5 bases, with 9 bases between them. Repertoires were generated with immunoSEQ multiplex PCR, while TCRdb's copy carries only in-frame clones and drops some. The sample has almost 200,000 clones, more than 80% seen once. This study enrolled people aged about 18 to 100 from roughly 22 US geographic areas. The sample comprised PBMCs or T cells enriched from blood (not recorded which). The receptor was derived from a woman aged 18 to 35 who had recovered from COVID-19. The chain couples TRBV28 to TRBJ1-1, with D uncertain. The CDR3 protein is CASSLSLATEAFF. The CDR3 nucleotides read TGTGCCAGCAGTTTAAGTTTGGCTACTGAAGCTTTCTTT.